This T cell receptor (beta chain) was sequenced for a study of type 1 and type 2 diabetes patients. The V end was cut by 4 bases, the J end by 3 bases, with 16 bases between. CDR1 is DFQATT, CDR2 SNEGSKA, per germline (reference sequence). CDR3 length: 14 residues. No donor had another autoimmune disease or recent infection within four weeks. Ten milliliters of peripheral blood were drawn from each donor. The PCR template was genomic DNA. Amplification of the beta chain CDR3 used 30 forward and 13 reverse multiplex primers. One entry per CDR3 protein, called by TCRdb with MiXCR from the multiplex PCR reads. This table has 250,000 to 300,000 distinct CDR3 sequences, more than 40% appearing once. This clonotype was counted only a few times.

This chain joins TRBV20-1 and TRBJ2-7; the D call may be TRBD1 or TRBD2 (5 bases each). Sequences were obtained from peripheral blood mononuclear cells (PBMCs). The sequence derives from a man between 18 and 35 years old with type 2 diabetes. The CDR3, as DNA: TGCAGTGCTATAGGGGAGAGTGGGGTCTACGAGCAGTACTTC. The encoded protein is CSAIGESGVYEQYF.